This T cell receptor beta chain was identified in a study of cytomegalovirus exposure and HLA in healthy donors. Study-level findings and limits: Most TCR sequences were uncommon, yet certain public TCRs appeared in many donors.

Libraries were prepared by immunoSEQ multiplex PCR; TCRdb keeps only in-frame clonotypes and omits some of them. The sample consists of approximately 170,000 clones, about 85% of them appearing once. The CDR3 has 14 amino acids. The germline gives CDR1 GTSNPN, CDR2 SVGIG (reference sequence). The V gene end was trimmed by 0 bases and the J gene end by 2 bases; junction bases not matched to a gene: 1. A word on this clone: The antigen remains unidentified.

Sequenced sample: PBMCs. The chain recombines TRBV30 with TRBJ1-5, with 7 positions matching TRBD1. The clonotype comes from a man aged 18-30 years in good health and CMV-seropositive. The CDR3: CAWSVTGGNQPQHF. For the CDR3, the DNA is TGTGCCTGGAGTGTTACAGGGGGCAATCAGCCCCAGCATTTT. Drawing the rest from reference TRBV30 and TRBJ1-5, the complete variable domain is SQTIHQWPATLVQPVGSPLSLECTVEGTSNPNLYWYRQAAGRGLQLLFYSVGIGQISSEVPQNLSASRPQDRQFILSSKKLLLSDSGFYLCAWSVTGGNQPQHFGDGTRLSIL.